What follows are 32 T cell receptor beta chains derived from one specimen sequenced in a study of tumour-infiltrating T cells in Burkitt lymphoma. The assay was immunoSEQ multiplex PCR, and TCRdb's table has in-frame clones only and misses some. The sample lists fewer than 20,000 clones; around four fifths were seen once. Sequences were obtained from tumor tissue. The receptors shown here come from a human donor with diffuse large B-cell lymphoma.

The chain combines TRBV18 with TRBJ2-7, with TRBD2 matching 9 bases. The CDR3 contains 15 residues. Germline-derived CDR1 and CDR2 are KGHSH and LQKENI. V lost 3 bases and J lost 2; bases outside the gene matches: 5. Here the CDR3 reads CASSPKRGATYEQYF. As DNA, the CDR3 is TGTGCCAGCTCACCCAAGCGGGGGGCAACCTACGAGCAGTACTTC.

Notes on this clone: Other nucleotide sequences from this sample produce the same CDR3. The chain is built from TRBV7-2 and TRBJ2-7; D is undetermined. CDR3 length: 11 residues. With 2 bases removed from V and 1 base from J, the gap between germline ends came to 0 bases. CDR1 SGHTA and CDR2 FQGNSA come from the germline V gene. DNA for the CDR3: TGTGCCAGCAGCTTATCCTACGAGCAGTACTTC. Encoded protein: CASSLSYEQYF.

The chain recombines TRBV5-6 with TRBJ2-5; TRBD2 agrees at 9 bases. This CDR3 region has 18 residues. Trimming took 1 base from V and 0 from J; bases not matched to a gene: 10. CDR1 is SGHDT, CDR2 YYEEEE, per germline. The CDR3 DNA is TGTGCCAGCAGCTTGCTGTGGCGGGAGGGACAGTACCAAGAGACCCAGTACTTC. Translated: CASSLLWREGQYQETQYF.

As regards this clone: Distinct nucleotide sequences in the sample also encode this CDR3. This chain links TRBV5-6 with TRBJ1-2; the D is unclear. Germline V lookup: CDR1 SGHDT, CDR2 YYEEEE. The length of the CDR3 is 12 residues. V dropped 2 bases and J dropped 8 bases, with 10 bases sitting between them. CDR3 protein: CASSFSSLGYTF. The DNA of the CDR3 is TGTGCCAGCAGCTTCTCCAGCTTGGGCTACACCTTC.

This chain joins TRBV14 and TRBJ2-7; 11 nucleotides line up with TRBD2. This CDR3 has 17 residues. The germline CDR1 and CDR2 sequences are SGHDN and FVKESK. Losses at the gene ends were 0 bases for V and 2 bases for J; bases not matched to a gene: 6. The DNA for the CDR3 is TGTGCCAGCAGCCAAGATCCTTTAGCGGGAGGGGCCTACGAGCAGTACTTC. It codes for CASSQDPLAGGAYEQYF.

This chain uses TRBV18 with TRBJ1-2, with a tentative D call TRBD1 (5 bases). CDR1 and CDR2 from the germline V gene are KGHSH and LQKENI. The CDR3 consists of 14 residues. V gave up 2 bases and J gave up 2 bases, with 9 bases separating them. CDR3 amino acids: CASSPMEGNYGYTF. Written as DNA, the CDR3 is TGTGCCAGCTCACCAATGGAGGGGAACTATGGCTACACCTTC.

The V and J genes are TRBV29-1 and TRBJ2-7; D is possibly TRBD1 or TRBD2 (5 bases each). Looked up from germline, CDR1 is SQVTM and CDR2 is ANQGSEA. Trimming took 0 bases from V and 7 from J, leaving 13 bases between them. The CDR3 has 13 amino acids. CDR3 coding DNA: TGCAGCGTTGAAGAGAGGGGACCGAGGGAGCAGTACTTC. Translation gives CSVEERGPREQYF.

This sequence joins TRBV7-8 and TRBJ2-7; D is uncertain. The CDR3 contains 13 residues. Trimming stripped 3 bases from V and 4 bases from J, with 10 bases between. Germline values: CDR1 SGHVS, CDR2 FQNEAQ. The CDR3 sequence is CASSFRVEYEQYF. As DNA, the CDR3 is TGTGCCAGCAGCTTTCGGGTCGAATACGAGCAGTACTTC. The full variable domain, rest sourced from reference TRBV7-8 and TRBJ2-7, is GAGVSQSPRYKVAKRGQDVALRCDPISGHVSLFWYQQALGQGPEFLTYFQNEAQLDKSGLPSDRFFAERPEGSVSTLKIQRTQQEDSAVYLCASSFRVEYEQYFGPGTRLTVT.

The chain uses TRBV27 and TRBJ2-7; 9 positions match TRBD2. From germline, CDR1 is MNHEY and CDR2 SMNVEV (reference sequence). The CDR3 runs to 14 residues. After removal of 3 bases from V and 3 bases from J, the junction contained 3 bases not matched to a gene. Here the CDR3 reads CASSLGLASYEQYF. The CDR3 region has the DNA TGTGCCAGCAGTTTGGGACTAGCCAGCTACGAGCAGTACTTC.

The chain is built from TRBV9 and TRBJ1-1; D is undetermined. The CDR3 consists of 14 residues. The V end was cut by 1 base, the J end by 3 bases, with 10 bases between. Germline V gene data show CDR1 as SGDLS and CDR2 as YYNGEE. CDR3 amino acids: CASSVRTGDTEAFF. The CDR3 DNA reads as TGTGCCAGCAGCGTACGCACCGGGGACACTGAAGCTTTCTTT.

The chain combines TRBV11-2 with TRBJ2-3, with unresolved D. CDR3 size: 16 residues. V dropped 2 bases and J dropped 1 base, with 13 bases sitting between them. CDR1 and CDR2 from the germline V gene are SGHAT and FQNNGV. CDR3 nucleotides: TGTGCCAGCAGCTTACCGGCAGGTTGGGGCACAGATACGCAGTATTTT. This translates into CASSLPAGWGTDTQYF.

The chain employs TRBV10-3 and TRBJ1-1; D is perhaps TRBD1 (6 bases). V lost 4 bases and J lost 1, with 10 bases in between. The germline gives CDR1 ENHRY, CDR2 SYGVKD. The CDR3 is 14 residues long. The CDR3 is CAISGNRENTEAFF. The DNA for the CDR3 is TGTGCCATCAGTGGAAACAGGGAGAACACTGAAGCTTTCTTT.

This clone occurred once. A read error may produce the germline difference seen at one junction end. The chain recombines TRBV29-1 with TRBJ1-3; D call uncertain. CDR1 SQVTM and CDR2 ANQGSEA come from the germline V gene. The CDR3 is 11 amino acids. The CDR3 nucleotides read TGCAGCGTGCCGTCTGGGAACACCATATATTTT. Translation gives CSVPSGNTIYF.

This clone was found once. For the CDR3, the DNA is TGTGCCAGCAGCGTAGACGGGAGCTCCTACGAGCAGTACTTC. It specifies CASSVDGSSYEQYF. The chain couples TRBV9 to TRBJ2-7, with TRBD2 as a possible D gene (6 bases). Deletions cut 0 bases from V and 0 bases from J, with 7 bases between. The CDR3 runs to 14 residues. Germline loops: CDR1 SGDLS, CDR2 YYNGEE.

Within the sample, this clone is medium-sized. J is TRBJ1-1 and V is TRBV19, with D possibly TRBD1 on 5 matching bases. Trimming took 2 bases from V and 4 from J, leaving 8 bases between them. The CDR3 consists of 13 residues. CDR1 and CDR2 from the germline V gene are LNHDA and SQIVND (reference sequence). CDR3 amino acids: CASSITGVTEAFF. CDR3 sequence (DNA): TGTGCCAGTAGTATAACGGGGGTCACTGAAGCTTTCTTT.

CDR3 nucleotides: TGTGCCAGTAGTTTCGCAGGGGAGAACACTGAAGCTTTCTTT. This translates into CASSFAGENTEAFF. The J gene is TRBJ1-1, the V gene TRBV19; perhaps TRBD1 as D (6 bases). Deletions cut 5 bases from V and 1 base from J, with 11 bases between. The CDR3 covers 14 residues. CDR1 and CDR2 (germline): LNHDA, SQIVND (reference sequence).

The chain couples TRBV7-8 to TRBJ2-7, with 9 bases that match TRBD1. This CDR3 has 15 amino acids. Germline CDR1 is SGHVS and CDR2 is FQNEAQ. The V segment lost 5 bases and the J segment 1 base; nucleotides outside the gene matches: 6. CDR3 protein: CASSHGTGTSYEQYF. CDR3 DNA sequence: TGTGCCAGCAGCCACGGGACAGGGACTTCCTACGAGCAGTACTTC.

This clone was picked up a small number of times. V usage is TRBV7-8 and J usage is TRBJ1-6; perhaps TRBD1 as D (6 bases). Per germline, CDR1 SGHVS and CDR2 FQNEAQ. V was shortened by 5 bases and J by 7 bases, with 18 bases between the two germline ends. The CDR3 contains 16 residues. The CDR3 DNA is TGTGCCAGCAGCCCGCGGACAGCCGACTCGAATTCACCCCTCCACTTT. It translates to CASSPRTADSNSPLHF.

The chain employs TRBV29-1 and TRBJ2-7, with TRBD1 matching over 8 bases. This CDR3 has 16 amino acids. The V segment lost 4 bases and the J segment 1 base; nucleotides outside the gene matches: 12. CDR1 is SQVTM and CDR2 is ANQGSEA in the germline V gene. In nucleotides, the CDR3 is TGCAGCGTTGGGGGGACCCGGCAGGGGGCGTCCTACGAGCAGTACTTC. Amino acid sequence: CSVGGTRQGASYEQYF.

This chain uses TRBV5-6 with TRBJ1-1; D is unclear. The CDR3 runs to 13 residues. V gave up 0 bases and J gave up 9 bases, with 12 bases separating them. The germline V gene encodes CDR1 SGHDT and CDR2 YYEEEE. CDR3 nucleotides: TGTGCCAGCAGCTTGGCCTCGGCAGCTAAAGCTTTCTTT. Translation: CASSLASAAKAFF.

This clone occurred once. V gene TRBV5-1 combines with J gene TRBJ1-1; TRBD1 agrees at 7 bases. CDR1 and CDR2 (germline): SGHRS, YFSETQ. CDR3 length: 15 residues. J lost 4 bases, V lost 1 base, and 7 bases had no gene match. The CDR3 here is CASSLRPRDSTEAFF. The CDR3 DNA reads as TGCGCCAGCAGCTTGAGGCCGCGGGACAGCACTGAAGCTTTCTTT.

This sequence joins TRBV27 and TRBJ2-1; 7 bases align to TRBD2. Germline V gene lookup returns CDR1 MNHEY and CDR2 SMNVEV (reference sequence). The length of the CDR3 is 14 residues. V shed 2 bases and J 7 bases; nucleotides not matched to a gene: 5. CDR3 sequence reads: CASSLAGLWNEQFF. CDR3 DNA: TGTGCCAGCAGTTTAGCGGGACTATGGAATGAGCAGTTCTTC.

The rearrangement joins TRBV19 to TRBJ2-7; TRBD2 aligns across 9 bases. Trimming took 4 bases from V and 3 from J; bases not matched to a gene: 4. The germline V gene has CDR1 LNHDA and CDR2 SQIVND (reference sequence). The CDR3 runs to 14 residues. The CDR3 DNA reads TGTGCCAGTAGTAGGGCGGGGGGGCTCTACGAGCAGTACTTC. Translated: CASSRAGGLYEQYF.

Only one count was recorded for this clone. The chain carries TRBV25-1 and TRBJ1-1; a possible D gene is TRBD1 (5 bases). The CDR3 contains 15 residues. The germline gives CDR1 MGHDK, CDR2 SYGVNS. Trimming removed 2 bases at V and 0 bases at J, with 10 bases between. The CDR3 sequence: CASSEGGVMNTEAFF. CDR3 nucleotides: TGTGCCAGCAGTGAAGGGGGGGTCATGAACACTGAAGCTTTCTTT. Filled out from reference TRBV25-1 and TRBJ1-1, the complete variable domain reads EADIYQTPRYLVIGTGKKITLECSQTMGHDKMYWYQQDPGMELHLIHYSYGVNSTEKGDLSSESTVSRIRTEHFPLTLESARPSHTSQYLCASSEGGVMNTEAFFGQGTRLTVV.

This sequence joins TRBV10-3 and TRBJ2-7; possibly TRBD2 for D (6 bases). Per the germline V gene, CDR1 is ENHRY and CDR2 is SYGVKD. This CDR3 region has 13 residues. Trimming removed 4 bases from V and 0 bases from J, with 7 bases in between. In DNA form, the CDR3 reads TGTGCCATCAGTGCCGGGAGCTCCTACGAGCAGTACTTC. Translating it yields CAISAGSSYEQYF.

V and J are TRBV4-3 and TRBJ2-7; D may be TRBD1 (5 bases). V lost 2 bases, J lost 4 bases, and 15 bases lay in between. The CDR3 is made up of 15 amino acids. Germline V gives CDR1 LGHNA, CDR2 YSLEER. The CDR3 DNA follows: TGCGCCAGCAGCCAACACGGACAAGATAAGTACGAGCAGTACTTC. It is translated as CASSQHGQDKYEQYF.

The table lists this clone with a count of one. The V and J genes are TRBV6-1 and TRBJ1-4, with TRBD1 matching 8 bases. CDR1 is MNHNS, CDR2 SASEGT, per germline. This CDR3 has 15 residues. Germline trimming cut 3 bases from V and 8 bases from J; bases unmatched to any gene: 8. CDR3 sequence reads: CASSEQGAVREKLFF. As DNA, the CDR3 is TGTGCCAGCAGTGAGCAGGGGGCGGTGAGGGAAAAACTGTTTTTT.

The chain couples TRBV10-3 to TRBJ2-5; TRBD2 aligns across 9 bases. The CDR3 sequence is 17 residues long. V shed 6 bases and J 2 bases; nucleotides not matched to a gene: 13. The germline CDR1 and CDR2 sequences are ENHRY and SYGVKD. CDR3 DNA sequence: TGTGCCATCAGCAAAGGGGGGGCTAGCGGGATTCAAGAGACCCAGTACTTC. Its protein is CAISKGGASGIQETQYF.

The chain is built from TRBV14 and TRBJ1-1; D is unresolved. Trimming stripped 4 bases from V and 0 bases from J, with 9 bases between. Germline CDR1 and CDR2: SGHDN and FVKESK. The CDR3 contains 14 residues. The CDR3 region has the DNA TGTGCCAGCAGCCTGGACGGAATGAACACTGAAGCTTTCTTT. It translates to CASSLDGMNTEAFF.

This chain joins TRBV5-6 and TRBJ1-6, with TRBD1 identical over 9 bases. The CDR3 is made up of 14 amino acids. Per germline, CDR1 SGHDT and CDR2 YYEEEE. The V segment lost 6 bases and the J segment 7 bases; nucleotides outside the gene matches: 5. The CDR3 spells CASNLQGANSPLHF. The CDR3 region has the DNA TGTGCCAGCAATCTACAGGGGGCCAATTCACCCCTCCACTTT.

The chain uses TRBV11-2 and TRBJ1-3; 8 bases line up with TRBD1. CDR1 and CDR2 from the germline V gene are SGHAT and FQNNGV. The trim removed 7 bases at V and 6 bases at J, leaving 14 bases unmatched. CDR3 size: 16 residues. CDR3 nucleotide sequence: TGTGCCAGCACCGCCTCCGCCGGACAGGGCCAAAACACCATATATTTT. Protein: CASTASAGQGQNTIYF. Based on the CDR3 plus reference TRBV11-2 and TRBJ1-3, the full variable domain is EAGVAQSPRYKIIEKRQSVAFWCNPISGHATLYWYQQILGQGPKLLIQFQNNGVVDDSQLPKDRFSAERLKGVDSTLKIQPAKLEDSAVYLCASTASAGQGQNTIYFGEGSWLTVV.

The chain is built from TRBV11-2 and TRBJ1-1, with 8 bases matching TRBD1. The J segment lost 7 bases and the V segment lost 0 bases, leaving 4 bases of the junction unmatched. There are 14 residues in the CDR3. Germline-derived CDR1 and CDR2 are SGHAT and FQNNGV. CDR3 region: CASSLEGTGVEAFF. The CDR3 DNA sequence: TGTGCCAGCAGCTTAGAAGGGACAGGAGTTGAAGCTTTCTTT.